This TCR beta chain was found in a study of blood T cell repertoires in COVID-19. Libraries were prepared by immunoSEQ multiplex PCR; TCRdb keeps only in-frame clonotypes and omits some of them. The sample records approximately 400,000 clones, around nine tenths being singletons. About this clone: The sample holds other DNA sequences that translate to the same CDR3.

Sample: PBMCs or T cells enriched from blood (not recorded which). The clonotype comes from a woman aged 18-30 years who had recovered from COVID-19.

CDR3 bases: TGTGCCATCAGTGAGTCAGGCGGCTCTGGAAACACCATATATTTT. Amino acid sequence: CAISESGGSGNTIYF. The chain carries TRBV10-3 and TRBJ1-3; no clear D. Germline V lookup: CDR1 ENHRY, CDR2 SYGVKD. Trimming cost V 0 bases and J 0 bases, with 6 bases left between them. The CDR3 sequence is 15 residues long.